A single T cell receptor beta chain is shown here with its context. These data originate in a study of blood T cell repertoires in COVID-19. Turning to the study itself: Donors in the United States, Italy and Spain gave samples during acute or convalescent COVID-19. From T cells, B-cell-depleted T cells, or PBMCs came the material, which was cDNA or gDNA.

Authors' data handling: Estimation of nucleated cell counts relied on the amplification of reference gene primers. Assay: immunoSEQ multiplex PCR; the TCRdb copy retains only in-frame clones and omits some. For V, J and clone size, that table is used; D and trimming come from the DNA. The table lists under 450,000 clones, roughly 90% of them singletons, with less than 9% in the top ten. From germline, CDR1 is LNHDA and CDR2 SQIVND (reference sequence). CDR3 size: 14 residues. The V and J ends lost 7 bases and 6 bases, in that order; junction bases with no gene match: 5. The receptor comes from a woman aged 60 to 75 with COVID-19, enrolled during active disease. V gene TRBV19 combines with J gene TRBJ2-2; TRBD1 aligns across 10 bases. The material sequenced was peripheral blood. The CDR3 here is CASIGTGEAGELFF. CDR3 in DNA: TGTGCCAGTATTGGGACAGGGGAGGCCGGGGAGCTGTTTTTT.